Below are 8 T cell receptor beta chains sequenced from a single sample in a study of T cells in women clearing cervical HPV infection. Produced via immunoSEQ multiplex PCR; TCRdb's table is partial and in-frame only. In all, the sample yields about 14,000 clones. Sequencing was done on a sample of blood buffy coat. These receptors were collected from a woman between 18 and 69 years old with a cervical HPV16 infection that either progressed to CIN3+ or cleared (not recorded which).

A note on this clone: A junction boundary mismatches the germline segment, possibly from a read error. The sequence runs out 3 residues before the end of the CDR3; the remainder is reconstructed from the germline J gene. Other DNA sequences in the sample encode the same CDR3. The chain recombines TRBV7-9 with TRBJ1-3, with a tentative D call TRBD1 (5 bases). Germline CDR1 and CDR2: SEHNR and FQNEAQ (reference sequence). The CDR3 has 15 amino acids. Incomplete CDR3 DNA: TGTGCCAGCAGCCGGGGGGGGACCTCTGGAAACACT. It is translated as CASSRGGTSGNT. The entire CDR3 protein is CASSRGGTSGNTIYF.

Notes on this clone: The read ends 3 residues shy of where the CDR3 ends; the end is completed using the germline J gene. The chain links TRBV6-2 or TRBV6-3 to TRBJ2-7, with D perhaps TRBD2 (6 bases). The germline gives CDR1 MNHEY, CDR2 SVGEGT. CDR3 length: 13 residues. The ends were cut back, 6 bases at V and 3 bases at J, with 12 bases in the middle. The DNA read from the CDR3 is TGTGCCAGCAGGCGGGACTCCTACTACGAG. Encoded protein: CASRRDSYYE. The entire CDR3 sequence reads CASRRDSYYEQYF.

CDR3 loop: CASSLDQGIEKLFF. The CDR3 DNA, read in part, is TGTGCCAGCAGCTTAGATCAGGGAATTGAAAAA. J is TRBJ1-4 and V is TRBV7-9, with a weak D call TRBD1 (5 bases). The read gets to within 3 residues of the CDR3 end, and the germline J gene fills in the rest. CDR1 is SEHNR and CDR2 is FQNEAQ in the germline V gene (reference sequence). Trimming removed 1 base at V and 7 bases at J, with 10 bases between. CDR3 length equals 14 residues. Full variable domain (missing parts from reference TRBV7-9 and TRBJ1-4): DTGVSQNPRHKITKRGQNVTFRCDPISEHNRLYWYRQTLGQGPEFLTYFQNEAQLEKSRLLSDRFSAERPKGSFSTLEIQRTEQGDSAMYLCASSLDQGIEKLFFGSGTQLSVL.

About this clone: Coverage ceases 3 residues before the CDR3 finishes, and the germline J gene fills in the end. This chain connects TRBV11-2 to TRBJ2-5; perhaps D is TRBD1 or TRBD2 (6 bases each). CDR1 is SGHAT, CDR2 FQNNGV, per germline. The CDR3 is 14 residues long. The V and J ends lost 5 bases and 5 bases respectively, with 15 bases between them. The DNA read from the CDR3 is TGTGCCAGCAGCCCTCACCAGGGGAGGGAGACC. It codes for CASSPHQGRET. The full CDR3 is CASSPHQGRETQYF.

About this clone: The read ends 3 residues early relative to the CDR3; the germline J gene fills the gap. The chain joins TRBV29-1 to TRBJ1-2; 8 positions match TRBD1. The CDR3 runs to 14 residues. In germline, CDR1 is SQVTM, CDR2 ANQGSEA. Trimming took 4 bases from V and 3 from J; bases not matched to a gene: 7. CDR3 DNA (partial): TGCAGCGTTGGGGGGACAGGACCGCACTATGGC. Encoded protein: CSVGGTGPHYG. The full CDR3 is CSVGGTGPHYGYTF. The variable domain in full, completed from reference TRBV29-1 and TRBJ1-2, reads SAVISQKPSRDICQRGTSLTIQCQVDSQVTMMFWYRQQPGQSLTLIATANQGSEATYESGFVIDKFPISRPNLTFSTLTVSNMSPEDSSIYLCSVGGTGPHYGYTFGSGTRLTVV.

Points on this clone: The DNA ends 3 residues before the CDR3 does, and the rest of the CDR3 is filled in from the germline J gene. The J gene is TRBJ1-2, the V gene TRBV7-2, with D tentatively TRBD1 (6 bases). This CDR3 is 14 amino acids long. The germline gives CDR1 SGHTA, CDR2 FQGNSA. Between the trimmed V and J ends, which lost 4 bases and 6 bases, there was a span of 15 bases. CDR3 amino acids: CASSSRTVANGYTF. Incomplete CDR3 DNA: TGTGCCAGCAGCTCAAGGACAGTCGCCAATGGC.

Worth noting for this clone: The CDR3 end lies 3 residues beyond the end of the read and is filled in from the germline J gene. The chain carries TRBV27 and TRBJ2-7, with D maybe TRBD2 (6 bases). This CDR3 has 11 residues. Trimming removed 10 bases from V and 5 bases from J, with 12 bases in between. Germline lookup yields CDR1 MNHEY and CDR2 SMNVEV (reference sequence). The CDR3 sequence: CANTGGDEQYF. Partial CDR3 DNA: TGTGCCAATACCGGGGGAGACGAG.

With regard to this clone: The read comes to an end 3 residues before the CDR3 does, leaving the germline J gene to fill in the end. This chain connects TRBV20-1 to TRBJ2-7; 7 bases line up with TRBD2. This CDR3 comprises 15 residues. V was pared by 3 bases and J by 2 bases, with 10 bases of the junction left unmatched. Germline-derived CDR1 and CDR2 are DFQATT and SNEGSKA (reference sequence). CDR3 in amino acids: CSASVGGFRTYEQYF. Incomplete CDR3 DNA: TGCAGTGCTAGCGTCGGGGGGTTCAGAACCTACGAG.